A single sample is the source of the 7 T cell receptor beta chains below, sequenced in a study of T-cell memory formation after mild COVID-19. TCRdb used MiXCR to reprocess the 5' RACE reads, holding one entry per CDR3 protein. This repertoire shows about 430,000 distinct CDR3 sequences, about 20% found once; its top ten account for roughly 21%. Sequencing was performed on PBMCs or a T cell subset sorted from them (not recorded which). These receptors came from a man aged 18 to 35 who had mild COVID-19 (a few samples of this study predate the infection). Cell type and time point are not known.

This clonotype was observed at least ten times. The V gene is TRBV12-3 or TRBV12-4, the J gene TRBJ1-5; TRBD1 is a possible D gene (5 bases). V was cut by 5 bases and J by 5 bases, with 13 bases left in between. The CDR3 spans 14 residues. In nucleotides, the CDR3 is TGTGCCAGCAGTCATGGCCTGGGGGATCAGCCCCAGCATTTT. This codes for CASSHGLGDQPQHF.

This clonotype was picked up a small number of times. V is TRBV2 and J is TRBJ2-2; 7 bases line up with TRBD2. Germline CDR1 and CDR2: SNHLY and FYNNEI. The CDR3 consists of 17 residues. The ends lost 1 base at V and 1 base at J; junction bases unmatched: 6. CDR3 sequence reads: CASSEVAWGGNTGELFF. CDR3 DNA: TGTGCCAGCAGTGAAGTTGCTTGGGGGGGGAACACCGGGGAGCTGTTTTTT.

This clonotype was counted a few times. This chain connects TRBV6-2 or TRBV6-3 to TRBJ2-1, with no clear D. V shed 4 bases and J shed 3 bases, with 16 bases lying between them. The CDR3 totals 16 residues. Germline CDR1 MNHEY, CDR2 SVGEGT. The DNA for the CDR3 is TGTGCCAGCAGTTGGATGACCATCGCTGGCTACAATGAGCAGTTCTTC. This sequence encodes CASSWMTIAGYNEQFF.

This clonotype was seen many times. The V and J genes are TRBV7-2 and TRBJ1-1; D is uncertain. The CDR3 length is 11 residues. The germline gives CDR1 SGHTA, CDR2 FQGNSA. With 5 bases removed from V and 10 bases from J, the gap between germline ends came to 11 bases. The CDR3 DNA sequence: TGTGCCAGCAGCCTACTACGGGTAGCTTTCTTT. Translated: CASSLLRVAFF.

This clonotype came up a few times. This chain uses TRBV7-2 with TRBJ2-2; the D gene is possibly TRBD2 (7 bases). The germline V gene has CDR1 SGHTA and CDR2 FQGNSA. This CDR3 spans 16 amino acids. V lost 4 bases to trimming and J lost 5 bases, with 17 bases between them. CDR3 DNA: TGTGCCAGCAGCTCCTGGGGCGGGGGCAGGACCGGGGAGCTGTTTTTT. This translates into CASSSWGGGRTGELFF.

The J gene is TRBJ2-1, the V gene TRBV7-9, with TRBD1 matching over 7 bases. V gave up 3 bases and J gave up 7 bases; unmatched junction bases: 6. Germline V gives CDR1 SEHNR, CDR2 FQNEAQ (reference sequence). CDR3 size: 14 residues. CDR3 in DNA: TGTGCCAGCAGCTTTCGACAGGGTTGGAATGAGCAGTTCTTC. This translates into CASSFRQGWNEQFF. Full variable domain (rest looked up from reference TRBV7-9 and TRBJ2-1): DTGVSQNPRHKITKRGQNVTFRCDPISEHNRLYWYRQTLGQGPEFLTYFQNEAQLEKSRLLSDRFSAERPKGSFSTLEIQRTEQGDSAMYLCASSFRQGWNEQFFGPGTRLTVL.

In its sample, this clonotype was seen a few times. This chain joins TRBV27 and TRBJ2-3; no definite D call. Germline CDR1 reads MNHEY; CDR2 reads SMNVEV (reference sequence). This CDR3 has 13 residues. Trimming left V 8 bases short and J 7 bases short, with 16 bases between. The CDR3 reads CASALRVAYTQYF. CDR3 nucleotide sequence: TGTGCCAGCGCGCTCCGGGTGGCGTATACGCAGTATTTT.